The clone carrying this TCR beta chain was observed at least ten times. Its target is unknown. There are 14 residues in the CDR3. Looked up from germline, CDR1 is SGHNT and CDR2 is YYREEE (reference sequence). J was trimmed by 7 bases and V by 3 bases; bases with no gene match: 6. These data belong to a study of shared clonotypes between healthy human individuals. Points from the study as a whole: The small donor group covered limited genetic and exposure diversity.

It was across several immunoSEQ plates that each subset's genomic DNA was evenly split. When replicate PCRs were run on unsorted PBMC, they used about 300 ng DNA, about 27,000 T cell genomes. Assay: immunoSEQ multiplex PCR; the TCRdb copy retains only in-frame clones and omits some. In the table there are around 510,000 clones, roughly 72% of which are singletons. The chain uses TRBV5-4 and TRBJ1-1; TRBD1 aligns across 10 bases. Sequencing was done on a sample of PBMCs. This clonotype was obtained from a woman between 35 and 50 years old in good health. Some clones in this sample may be carry-over from other donors' samples. This chain's CDR3 is CASSSRTGGGEAFF. The CDR3, as DNA: TGTGCCAGCAGCTCCCGGACAGGGGGAGGTGAAGCTTTCTTT.